What follows are 12 T cell receptor beta chains derived from one specimen sequenced in a study of blood T cells in healthy people across ages. Sample-barcoded 5' priming and a J-beta primer mix drove a second PCR of about 6 to 12 cycles. TCRdb redid the calling of the 5' RACE reads with MiXCR, one entry per CDR3 protein. The table lists about 830,000 distinct CDR3 sequences, 58% of them singletons. Sequencing input: blood. The origin of the receptors is a young man in good health.

The chain recombines TRBV2 with TRBJ2-1; tentatively, D is TRBD2 (6 bases). This CDR3 has 14 amino acids. Trimming took 3 bases from V and 9 from J, leaving 15 bases between them. Per the germline V gene, CDR1 is SNHLY and CDR2 is FYNNEI. The CDR3 protein is CASSDGGHGSEQFF. The CDR3 DNA is TGTGCCAGCAGTGATGGAGGGCACGGCAGTGAGCAGTTCTTC. Variable domain in full (rest from reference TRBV2 and TRBJ2-1): EPEVTQTPSHQVTQMGQEVILRCVPISNHLYFYWYRQILGQKVEFLVSFYNNEISEKSEIFDDQFSVERPDGSNFTLKIRSTKLEDSAMYFCASSDGGHGSEQFFGPGTRLTVL.

The rearrangement joins TRBV10-3 to TRBJ2-1; TRBD1 agrees at 8 bases. Germline CDR1 is ENHRY and CDR2 is SYGVKD. J gave up 4 bases and V 10 bases, and 9 bases lay outside the gene matches. There are 14 residues in the CDR3. CDR3 DNA: TGTGCCACGTTCACAGGGGGAAGGTACAATGAGCAGTTCTTC. This encodes CATFTGGRYNEQFF.

The chain recombines TRBV28 with TRBJ2-7; 8 bases align to TRBD2. Germline CDR1 and CDR2: MDHEN and SYDVKM. The CDR3 covers 15 residues. V was pared by 4 bases and J by 3 bases, with 8 bases of the junction left unmatched. In nucleotides, the CDR3 is TGTGCCAGCAGTTCACCCGGGACTAGTAACTACGAGCAGTACTTC. Amino acid sequence: CASSSPGTSNYEQYF.

This clonotype was counted a few times. In DNA, the CDR3 is TGTGCCACGCACCCCGGGACGTACCAAGAGACCCAGTACTTC. Its protein is CATHPGTYQETQYF. This chain links TRBV7-9 with TRBJ2-5, with D tentatively TRBD1 or TRBD2 (5 bases each). From germline, CDR1 is SEHNR and CDR2 FQNEAQ (reference sequence). This CDR3 is built from 14 residues. The V end lost 10 bases, the J end lost 0 bases, and 15 bases lay between the germline ends.

The CDR3 spells CASSTSGRATDTQYF. DNA of the CDR3: TGTGCCAGCAGCACTAGCGGGAGGGCCACAGATACGCAGTATTTT. This chain joins TRBV7-2 and TRBJ2-3, with 13 bases fitting TRBD2. V lost 5 bases and J lost 2; bases outside the gene matches: 1. The CDR3 loop spans 15 amino acids. Germline V gives CDR1 SGHTA, CDR2 FQGNSA.

The chain employs TRBV7-2 and TRBJ2-3; TRBD2 is a possible D gene (6 bases). V was pared by 8 bases and J by 5 bases, with 20 bases between. Germline loops: CDR1 SGHTA, CDR2 FQGNSA. The CDR3 extends over 15 amino acids. DNA for the CDR3: TGTGCCAGCGCCCCTAGGGGAGTGGGGGGAGATACGCAGTATTTT. This translates into CASAPRGVGGDTQYF.

This clonotype was detected a few times. CDR3 in amino acids: CASSVDGRRLGTQYF. The CDR3 DNA reads as TGTGCCAGCAGCGTCGATGGACGGCGCCTCGGTACCCAGTACTTC. V is TRBV9 and J is TRBJ2-5, with D unresolved. V was shortened by 2 bases and J by 8 bases, with 19 bases between the two germline ends. There are 15 residues in the CDR3. Germline V lookup: CDR1 SGDLS, CDR2 YYNGEE.

This clonotype showed up many times. The rearrangement links TRBV27 to TRBJ2-7; D is undetermined. The V and J ends lost 3 bases and 6 bases respectively, with 12 bases between them. Germline CDR1 reads MNHEY; CDR2 reads SMNVEV (reference sequence). The CDR3 is 13 residues long. CDR3 loop: CASSLAGPGEQYF. CDR3 DNA: TGTGCCAGCAGTTTGGCCGGGCCGGGCGAGCAGTACTTC.

The chain is built from TRBV5-1 and TRBJ2-4, with 7 positions matching TRBD1. Germline trimming cut 2 bases from V and 13 bases from J; bases unmatched to any gene: 12. CDR3 length equals 14 residues. Per the germline V gene, CDR1 is SGHRS and CDR2 is YFSETQ. CDR3 region: CASSLMTGNYKQYF. The CDR3 coding sequence is TGCGCCAGCAGCTTAATGACAGGGAACTACAAGCAGTACTTC. Full variable domain (remainder filled in from reference TRBV5-1 and TRBJ2-4): KAGVTQTPRYLIKTRGQQVTLSCSPISGHRSVSWYQQTPGQGLQFLFEYFSETQRNKGNFPGRFSGRQFSNSRSEMNVSTLELGDSALYLCASSLMTGNYKQYFGAGTRLSVL.

There are a few counts of this clonotype. The V call is TRBV27, the J call TRBJ2-5, with a weak D call TRBD2 (6 bases). This CDR3 region has 14 residues. From germline, CDR1 is MNHEY and CDR2 SMNVEV (reference sequence). Trimming shortened V by 2 bases and J by 11 bases, and 18 bases separated the two germline ends. CDR3 bases: TGTGCCAGCAGTTTAGGGCCATTCACCCGGGAGCAGTACTTC. Protein sequence: CASSLGPFTREQYF.

The rearrangement links TRBV3-1 to TRBJ1-1; no definite D call. V gave up 3 bases and J gave up 6 bases, with 14 bases separating them. CDR3 length equals 14 residues. The V gene's germline CDR1 is LGHDT and CDR2 YNNKEL (reference sequence). CDR3 coding DNA: TGTGCCAGCAGCCATCTAATCCAAAGCGCTGAAGCTTTCTTT. This gives the protein CASSHLIQSAEAFF.

The chain joins TRBV27 to TRBJ2-6; D is uncertain. The V gene's germline CDR1 is MNHEY and CDR2 SMNVEV (reference sequence). Trimming shortened V by 3 bases and J by 3 bases, and 9 bases separated the two germline ends. CDR3 length equals 15 residues. CDR3: CASSFMRFGANVLTF. CDR3 nucleotides: TGTGCCAGCAGTTTTATGAGGTTTGGGGCCAACGTCCTGACTTTC.